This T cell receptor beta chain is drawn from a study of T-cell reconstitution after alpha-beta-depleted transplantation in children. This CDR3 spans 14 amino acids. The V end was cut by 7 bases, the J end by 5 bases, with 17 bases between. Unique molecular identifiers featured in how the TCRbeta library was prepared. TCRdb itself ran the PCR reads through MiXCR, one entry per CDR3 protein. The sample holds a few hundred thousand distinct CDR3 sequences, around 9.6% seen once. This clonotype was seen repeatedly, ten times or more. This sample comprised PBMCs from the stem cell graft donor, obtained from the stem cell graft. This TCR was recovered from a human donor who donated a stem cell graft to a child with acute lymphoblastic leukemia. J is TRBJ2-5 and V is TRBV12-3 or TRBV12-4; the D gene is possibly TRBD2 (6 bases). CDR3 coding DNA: TGTGCCAGCACCCTTGCGGGGTCCTCGGAGACCCAGTACTTC. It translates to CASTLAGSSETQYF.